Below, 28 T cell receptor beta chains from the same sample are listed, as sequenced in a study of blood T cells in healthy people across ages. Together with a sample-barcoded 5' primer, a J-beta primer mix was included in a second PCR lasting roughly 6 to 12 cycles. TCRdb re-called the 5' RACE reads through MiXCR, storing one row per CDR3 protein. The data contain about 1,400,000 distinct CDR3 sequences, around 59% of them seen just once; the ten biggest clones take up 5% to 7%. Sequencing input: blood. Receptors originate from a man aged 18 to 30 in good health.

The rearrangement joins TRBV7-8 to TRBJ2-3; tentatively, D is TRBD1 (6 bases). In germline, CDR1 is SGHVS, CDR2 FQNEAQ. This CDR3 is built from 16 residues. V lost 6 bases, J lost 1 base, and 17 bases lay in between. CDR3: CASRPAGASGTDTQYF. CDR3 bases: TGTGCCAGCAGGCCCGCAGGGGCGTCGGGCACAGATACGCAGTATTTT.

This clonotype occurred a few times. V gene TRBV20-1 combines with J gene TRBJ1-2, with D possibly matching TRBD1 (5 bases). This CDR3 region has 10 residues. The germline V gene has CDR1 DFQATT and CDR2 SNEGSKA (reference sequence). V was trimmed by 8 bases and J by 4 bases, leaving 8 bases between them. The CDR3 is CSTGPYGYTF. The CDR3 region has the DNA TGCAGTACGGGGCCCTATGGCTACACCTTC.

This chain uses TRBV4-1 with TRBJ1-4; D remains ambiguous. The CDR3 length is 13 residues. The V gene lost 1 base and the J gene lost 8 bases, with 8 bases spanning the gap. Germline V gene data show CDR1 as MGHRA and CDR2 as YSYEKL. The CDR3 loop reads CASSQGQKEKLFF. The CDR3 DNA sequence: TGCGCCAGCAGCCAAGGCCAGAAAGAAAAACTGTTTTTT.

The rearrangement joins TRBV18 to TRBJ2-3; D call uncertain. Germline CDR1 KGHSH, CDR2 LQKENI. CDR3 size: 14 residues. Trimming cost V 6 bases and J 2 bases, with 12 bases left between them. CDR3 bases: TGTGCCAGCTCCCCTCTGTCGGCCACAGATACGCAGTATTTT. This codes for CASSPLSATDTQYF.

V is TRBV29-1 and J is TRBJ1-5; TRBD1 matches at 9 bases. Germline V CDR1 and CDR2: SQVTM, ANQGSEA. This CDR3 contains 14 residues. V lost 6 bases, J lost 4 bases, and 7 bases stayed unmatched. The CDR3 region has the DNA TGCAGCGTCGCGGCGACAGGGGGAAATCAGCCCCAGCATTTT. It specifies CSVAATGGNQPQHF.

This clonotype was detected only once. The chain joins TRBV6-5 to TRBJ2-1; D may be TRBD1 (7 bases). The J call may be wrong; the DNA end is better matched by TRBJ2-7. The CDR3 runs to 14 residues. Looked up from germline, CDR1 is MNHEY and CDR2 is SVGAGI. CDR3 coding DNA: TGTGCCAGCAGTTACGCGGGACAGCCCAATGAGCAGTACTTC. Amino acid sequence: CASSYAGQPNEQYF.

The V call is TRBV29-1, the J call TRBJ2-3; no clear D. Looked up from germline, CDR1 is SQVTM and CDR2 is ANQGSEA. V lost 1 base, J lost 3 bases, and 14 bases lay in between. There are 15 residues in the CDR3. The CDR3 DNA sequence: TGCAGCGTTGAAGGCACAACTGGTCAAACAGATACGCAGTATTTT. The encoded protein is CSVEGTTGQTDTQYF.

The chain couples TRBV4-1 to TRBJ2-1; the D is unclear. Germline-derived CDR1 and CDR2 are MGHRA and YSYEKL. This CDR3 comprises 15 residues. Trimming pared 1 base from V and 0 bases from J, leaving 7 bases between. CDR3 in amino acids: CASSQVMSSYNEQFF. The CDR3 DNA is TGCGCCAGCAGCCAAGTTATGAGCTCCTACAATGAGCAGTTCTTC.

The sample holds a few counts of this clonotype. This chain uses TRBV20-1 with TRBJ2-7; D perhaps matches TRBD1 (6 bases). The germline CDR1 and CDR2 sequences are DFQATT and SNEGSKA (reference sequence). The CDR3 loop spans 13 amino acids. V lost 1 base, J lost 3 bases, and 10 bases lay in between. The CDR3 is CSARAKGDYEQYF. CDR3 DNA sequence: TGCAGTGCTAGAGCGAAGGGGGACTACGAGCAGTACTTC.

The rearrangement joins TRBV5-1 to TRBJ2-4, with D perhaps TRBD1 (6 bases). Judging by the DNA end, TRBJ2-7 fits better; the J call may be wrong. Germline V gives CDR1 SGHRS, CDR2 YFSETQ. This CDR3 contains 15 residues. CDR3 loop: CAGGLYRTANYEQYF. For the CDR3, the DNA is TGCGCCGGCGGCTTGTACAGGACAGCAAACTACGAGCAGTACTTC.

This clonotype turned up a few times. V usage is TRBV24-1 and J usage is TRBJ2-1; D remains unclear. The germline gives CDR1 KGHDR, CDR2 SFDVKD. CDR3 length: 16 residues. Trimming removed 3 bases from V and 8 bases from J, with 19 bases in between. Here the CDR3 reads CATSDKGRQARDEQFF. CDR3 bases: TGTGCCACCAGTGATAAGGGTAGGCAGGCGAGAGATGAGCAGTTCTTC.

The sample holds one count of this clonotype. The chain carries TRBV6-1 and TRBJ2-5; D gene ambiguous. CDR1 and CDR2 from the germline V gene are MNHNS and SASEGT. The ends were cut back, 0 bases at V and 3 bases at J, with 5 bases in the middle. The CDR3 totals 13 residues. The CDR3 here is CASSEANEETQYF. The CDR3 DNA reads TGTGCCAGCAGTGAAGCAAACGAAGAGACCCAGTACTTC.

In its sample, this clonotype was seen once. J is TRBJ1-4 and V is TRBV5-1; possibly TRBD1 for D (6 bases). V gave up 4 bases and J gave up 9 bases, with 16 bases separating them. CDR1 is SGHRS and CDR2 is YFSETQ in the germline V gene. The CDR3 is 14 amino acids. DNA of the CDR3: TGCGCCAGCAGCGCTTCAACAGGGTTCCAAAAACTGTTTTTT. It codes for CASSASTGFQKLFF.

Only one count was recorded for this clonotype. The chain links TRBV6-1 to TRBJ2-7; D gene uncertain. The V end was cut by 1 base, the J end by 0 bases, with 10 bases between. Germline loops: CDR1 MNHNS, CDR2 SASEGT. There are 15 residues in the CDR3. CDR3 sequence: CASSEVSGPSYEQYF. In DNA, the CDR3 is TGTGCCAGCAGTGAAGTTTCCGGGCCCTCCTACGAGCAGTACTTC.

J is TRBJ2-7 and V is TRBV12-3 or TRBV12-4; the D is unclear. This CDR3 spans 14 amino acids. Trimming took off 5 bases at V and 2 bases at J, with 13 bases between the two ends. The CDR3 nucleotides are TGTGCCAGCAGTCCCAGCCTAAGGCCCTACGAGCAGTACTTC. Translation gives CASSPSLRPYEQYF.

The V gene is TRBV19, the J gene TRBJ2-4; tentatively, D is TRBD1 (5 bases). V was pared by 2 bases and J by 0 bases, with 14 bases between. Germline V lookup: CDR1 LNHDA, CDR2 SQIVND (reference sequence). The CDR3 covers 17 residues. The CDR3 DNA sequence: TGTGCCAGTAGTATATGGGGCAGTGCGGTAGCCAAAAACATTCAGTACTTC. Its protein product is CASSIWGSAVAKNIQYF.

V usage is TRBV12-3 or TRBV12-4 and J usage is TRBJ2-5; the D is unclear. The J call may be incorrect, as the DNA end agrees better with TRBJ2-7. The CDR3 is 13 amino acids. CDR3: CASSSGIGLEQYF. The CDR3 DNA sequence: TGTGCCAGCAGTTCGGGTATAGGGCTCGAGCAGTACTTC.

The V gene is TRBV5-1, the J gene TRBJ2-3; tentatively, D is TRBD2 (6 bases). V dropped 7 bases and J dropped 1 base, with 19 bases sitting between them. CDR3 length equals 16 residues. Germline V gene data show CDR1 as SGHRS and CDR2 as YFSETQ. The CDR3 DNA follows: TGCGCCAGCTCCAGAGAGGGGCGCGGGGGCACAGATACGCAGTATTTT. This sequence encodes CASSREGRGGTDTQYF.

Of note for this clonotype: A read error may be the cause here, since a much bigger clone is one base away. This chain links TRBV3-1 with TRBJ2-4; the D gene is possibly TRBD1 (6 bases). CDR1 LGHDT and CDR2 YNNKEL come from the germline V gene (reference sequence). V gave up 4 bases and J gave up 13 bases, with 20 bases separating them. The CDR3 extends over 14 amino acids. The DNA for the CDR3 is TGTGCCAGCAGCCCTCACAGGGTAGCCTACGGGCAGTACTTC. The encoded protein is CASSPHRVAYGQYF. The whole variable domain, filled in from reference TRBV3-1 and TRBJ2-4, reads DTAVSQTPKYLVTQMGNDKSIKCEQNLGHDTMYWYKQDSKKFLKIMFSYNNKELIINETVPNRFSPKSPDKAHLNLHINSLELGDSAVYFCASSPHRVAYGQYFGAGTRLSVL.

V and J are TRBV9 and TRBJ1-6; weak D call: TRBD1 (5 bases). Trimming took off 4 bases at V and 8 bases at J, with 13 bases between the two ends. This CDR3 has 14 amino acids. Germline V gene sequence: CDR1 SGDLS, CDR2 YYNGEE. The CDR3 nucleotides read TGTGCCAGCAGCACCGGGGGTTTTTATTCACCCCTCCACTTT. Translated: CASSTGGFYSPLHF.

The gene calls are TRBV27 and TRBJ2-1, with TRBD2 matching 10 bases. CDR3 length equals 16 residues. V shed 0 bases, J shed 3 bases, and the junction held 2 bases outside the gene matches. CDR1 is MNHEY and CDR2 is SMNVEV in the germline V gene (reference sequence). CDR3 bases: TGTGCCAGCAGTTTATCCCCTAGCGGGAGCTACAATGAGCAGTTCTTC. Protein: CASSLSPSGSYNEQFF.

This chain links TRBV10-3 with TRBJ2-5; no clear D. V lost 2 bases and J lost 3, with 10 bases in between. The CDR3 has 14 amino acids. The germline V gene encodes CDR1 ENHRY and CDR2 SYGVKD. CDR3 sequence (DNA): TGTGCCATCAGTGAGATGGGATCGGAAGAGACCCAGTACTTC. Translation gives CAISEMGSEETQYF.

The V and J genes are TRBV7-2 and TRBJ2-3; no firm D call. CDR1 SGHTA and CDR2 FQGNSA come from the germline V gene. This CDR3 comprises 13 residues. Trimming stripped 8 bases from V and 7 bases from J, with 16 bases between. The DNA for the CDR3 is TGTGCCAGCTGTAGCAACTCGGCAAATACGCAGTATTTT. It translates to CASCSNSANTQYF. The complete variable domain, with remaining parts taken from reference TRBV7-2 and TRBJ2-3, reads GAGVSQSPSNKVTEKGKDVELRCDPISGHTALYWYRQSLGQGLEFLIYFQGNSAPDKSGLPSDRFSAERTGGSVSTLTIQRTQQEDSAVYLCASCSNSANTQYFGPGTRLTVL.

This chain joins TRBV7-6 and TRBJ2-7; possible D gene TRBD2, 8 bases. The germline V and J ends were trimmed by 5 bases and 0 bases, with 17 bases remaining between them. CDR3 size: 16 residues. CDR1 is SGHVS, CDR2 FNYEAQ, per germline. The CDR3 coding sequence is TGTGCCAGCAGCCCCGCGGGGGGACAGAACTCCTACGAGCAGTACTTC. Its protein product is CASSPAGGQNSYEQYF.

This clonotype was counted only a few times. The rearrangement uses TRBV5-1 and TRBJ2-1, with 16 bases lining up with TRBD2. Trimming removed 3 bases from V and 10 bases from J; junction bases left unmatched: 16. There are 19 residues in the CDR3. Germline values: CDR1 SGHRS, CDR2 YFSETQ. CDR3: CASSSLPGLAGGITIEQFF. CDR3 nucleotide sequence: TGCGCCAGCAGCTCTCTTCCGGGACTAGCGGGAGGGATAACAATCGAGCAGTTCTTC.

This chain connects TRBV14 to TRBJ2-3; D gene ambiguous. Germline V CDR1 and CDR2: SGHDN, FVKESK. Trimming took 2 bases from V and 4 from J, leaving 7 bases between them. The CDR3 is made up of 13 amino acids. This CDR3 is CASSQTEADTQYF. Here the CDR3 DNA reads TGTGCCAGCAGCCAAACAGAGGCAGATACGCAGTATTTT.

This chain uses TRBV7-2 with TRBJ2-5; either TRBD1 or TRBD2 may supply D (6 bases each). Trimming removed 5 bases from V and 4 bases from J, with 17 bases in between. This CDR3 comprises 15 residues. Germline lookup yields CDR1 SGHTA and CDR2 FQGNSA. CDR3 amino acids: CASSLLGGFVETQYF. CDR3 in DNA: TGTGCCAGCAGCCTTCTCGGGGGCTTCGTAGAGACCCAGTACTTC.

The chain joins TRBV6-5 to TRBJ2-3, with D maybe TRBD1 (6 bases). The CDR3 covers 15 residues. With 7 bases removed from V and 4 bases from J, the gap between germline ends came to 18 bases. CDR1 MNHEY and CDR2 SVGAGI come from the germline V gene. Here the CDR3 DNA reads TGTGCCAGCACCGTGCCGCCCAGGGGCCCAGATACGCAGTATTTT. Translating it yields CASTVPPRGPDTQYF.